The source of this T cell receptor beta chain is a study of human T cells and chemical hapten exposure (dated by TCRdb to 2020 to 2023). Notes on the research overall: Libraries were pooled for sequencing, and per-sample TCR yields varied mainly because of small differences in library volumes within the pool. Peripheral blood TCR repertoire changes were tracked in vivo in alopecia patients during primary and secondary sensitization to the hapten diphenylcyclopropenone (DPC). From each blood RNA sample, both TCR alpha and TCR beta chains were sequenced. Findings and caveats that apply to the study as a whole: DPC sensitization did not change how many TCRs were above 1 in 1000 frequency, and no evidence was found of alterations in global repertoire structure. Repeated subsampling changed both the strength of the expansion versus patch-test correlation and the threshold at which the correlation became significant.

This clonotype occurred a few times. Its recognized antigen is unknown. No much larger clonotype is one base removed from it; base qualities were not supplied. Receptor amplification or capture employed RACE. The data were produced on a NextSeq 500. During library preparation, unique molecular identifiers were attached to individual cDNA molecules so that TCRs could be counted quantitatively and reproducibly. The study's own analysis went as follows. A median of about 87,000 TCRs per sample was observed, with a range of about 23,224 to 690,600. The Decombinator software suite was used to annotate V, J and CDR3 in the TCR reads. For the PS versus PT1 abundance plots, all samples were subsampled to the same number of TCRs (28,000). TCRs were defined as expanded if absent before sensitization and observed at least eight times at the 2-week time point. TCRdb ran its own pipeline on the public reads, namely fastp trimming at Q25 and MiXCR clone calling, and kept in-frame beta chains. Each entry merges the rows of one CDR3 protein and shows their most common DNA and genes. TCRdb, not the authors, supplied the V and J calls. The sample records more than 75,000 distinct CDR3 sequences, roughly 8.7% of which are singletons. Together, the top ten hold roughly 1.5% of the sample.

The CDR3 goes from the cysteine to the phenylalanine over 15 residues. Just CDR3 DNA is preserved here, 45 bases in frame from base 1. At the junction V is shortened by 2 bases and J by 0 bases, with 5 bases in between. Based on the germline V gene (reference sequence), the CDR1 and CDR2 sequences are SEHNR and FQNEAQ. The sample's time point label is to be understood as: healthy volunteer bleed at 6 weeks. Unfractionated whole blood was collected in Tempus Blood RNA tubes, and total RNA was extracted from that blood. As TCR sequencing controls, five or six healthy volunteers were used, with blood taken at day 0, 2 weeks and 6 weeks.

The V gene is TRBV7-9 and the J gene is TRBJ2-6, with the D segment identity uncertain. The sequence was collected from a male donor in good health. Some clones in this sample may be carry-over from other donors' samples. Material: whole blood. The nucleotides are TGTGCCAGCAGCTTATTCGGCTCTGGGGCCAACGTCCTGACTTTC. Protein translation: CASSLFGSGANVLTF.